These T cell receptor beta chains were read from a single sample in a study of blood T cell repertoires in COVID-19. Assay used: immunoSEQ multiplex PCR; TCRdb lists only in-frame clones, some missing. The profile shows around 160,000 clones, around 84% of them singletons. The sample comprised peripheral blood. The receptors stem from a man between 60 and 70 years old with active or convalescent COVID-19. The CDR3 runs from the conserved cysteine through the conserved F or W.

v_gene: TRBV28; j_gene: TRBJ2-3; CDR3aa: CASRSSGRPDTQYF
v_gene: TRBV3-1/TRBV3-2; j_gene: TRBJ2-7; CDR3aa: CAPSGGRNEQYF
v_gene: TRBV28; j_gene: TRBJ2-7; CDR3aa: CASSSLGLAGDEQYF
v_gene: TRBV2; j_gene: TRBJ2-6; CDR3aa: CASLQGNYGANVLTF
v_gene: TRBV25-1; j_gene: TRBJ2-7; CDR3aa: CASSEPGTASYEQYF
v_gene: TRBV7-3; j_gene: TRBJ2-1; CDR3aa: CASSPPGLPSDEQFF
v_gene: TRBV9; j_gene: TRBJ2-2; CDR3aa: CASSVGGGDTGELFF
v_gene: TRBV7-6; j_gene: TRBJ2-1; CDR3aa: CASSSGLAGSGGEQFF
v_gene: TRBV19; j_gene: TRBJ2-2; CDR3aa: CASDTGTLRGELFF
v_gene: TRBV7-2; j_gene: TRBJ2-3; CDR3aa: CASSPGPSGGPDTQYF
v_gene: TRBV24-1; j_gene: TRBJ2-1; CDR3aa: CATSDRMAGGPWTGNEQFF
v_gene: TRBV19; j_gene: TRBJ2-7; CDR3aa: CASSIDHRGHVYEQYF
v_gene: TRBV11-2; j_gene: TRBJ2-6; CDR3aa: CASSLSDRAASGANVLTF
v_gene: TRBV10-2; j_gene: TRBJ2-2; CDR3aa: CASSGGGVNTGELFF
v_gene: TRBV5-1; j_gene: TRBJ2-7; CDR3aa: CASSLVPGSHEQYF
v_gene: TRBV5-4; j_gene: TRBJ1-2; CDR3aa: CASSQDRARGNYGYTF
v_gene: TRBV11-3; j_gene: TRBJ2-1; CDR3aa: CASGSSKWEGCIYNEQFF
v_gene: TRBV6-5; j_gene: TRBJ2-2; CDR3aa: CASSLGWSGELFF
v_gene: TRBV18; j_gene: TRBJ1-2; CDR3aa: CASSPSGAGGYGYTF
v_gene: TRBV5-4; j_gene: TRBJ1-1; CDR3aa: CASSRTRGSLNTEAFF
v_gene: TRBV5-1; j_gene: TRBJ2-5; CDR3aa: CASSRTGGEETQYF
v_gene: TRBV28; j_gene: TRBJ2-7; CDR3aa: CASSTPGHLSYEQYF